The 8 T cell receptor beta chains below all came from one sample that was sequenced in a study of PD-1 blockade in classical Hodgkin lymphoma. No patient escaped relapse after autologous stem cell transplantation, and brentuximab vedotin exposure varied. Using immunoSEQ multiplex PCR, the repertoire was profiled, and TCRdb retains in-frame clones only, with some absent. The table lists about 53,000 clones, more than 65% of them singletons, with approximately 15% in the top ten. The input for sequencing was peripheral blood mononuclear cells (PBMCs), taken at baseline. All receptors derive from a human donor with classical Hodgkin lymphoma.

This rearrangement joins TRBV15 to TRBJ1-3; no firm D call. The V end lost 1 base, the J end lost 4 bases, and 11 bases lay between the germline ends. CDR3 length equals 15 residues. Germline lookup yields CDR1 LNHNV and CDR2 YYDKDF (reference sequence). The CDR3 DNA follows: TGTGCCACCAGCAGAGGAGGGAATGTCGGAAACACCATATATTTT. The encoded protein is CATSRGGNVGNTIYF.

CDR3 sequence: CASSQDGRATYNEQFF. For the CDR3, the DNA is TGCGCCAGCAGCCAAGATGGGCGGGCTACCTACAATGAGCAGTTCTTC. This chain connects TRBV4-3 to TRBJ2-1; TRBD2 is a possible D gene (5 bases). Germline V CDR1 and CDR2: LGHNA, YSLEER. The CDR3 runs to 16 residues. V lost 0 bases and J lost 2, with 11 bases in between.

The chain joins TRBV11-3 to TRBJ1-1; D call uncertain. Per germline, CDR1 SGHNT and CDR2 YENEEA. Trimming stripped 2 bases from V and 0 bases from J, with 13 bases between. The CDR3 is 16 amino acids. CDR3: CASSLNPGLMNTEAFF. The CDR3 DNA reads TGTGCCAGCAGCTTAAACCCGGGATTAATGAACACTGAAGCTTTCTTT.

The J gene is TRBJ1-2, the V gene TRBV9; no reliable D call. V lost 3 bases and J 3 bases, leaving 18 bases between the germline ends. The CDR3 contains 16 residues. Germline lookup yields CDR1 SGDLS and CDR2 YYNGEE. The CDR3 DNA reads TGTGCCAGCAGCGCCCGTGTCTGGGAGAGGCACTATGGCTACACCTTC. Amino acids: CASSARVWERHYGYTF.

The CDR3 spells CASSFTRTGRYGYTF. As DNA, the CDR3 is TGTGCCAGCAGCTTTACACGGACAGGACGGTACGGCTACACCTTC. The chain couples TRBV7-2 to TRBJ1-2; TRBD1 aligns across 7 bases. This CDR3 has 15 residues. The V gene end was trimmed by 3 bases and the J gene end by 8 bases; junction bases not matched to a gene: 12. CDR1 and CDR2 from the germline V gene are SGHTA and FQGNSA.

CDR3 sequence (DNA): TGTGCCAGCAGCTCGGGGACTAGCGGGAGGGTGCTGGAGCAGTACTTC. This encodes CASSSGTSGRVLEQYF. The chain combines TRBV7-9 with TRBJ2-7; 16 bases align to TRBD2. Per the germline V gene, CDR1 is SEHNR and CDR2 is FQNEAQ (reference sequence). The CDR3 extends over 16 amino acids. Trimming cost V 4 bases and J 7 bases; bases outside gene matches: 7.

The rearrangement joins TRBV5-1 to TRBJ2-1; 13 positions agree with TRBD2. V lost 4 bases, J lost 9 bases, and 4 bases stayed unmatched. The CDR3 consists of 14 residues. The germline V gene encodes CDR1 SGHRS and CDR2 YFSETQ. CDR3 in amino acids: CASSVGTSGIEQFF. CDR3 bases: TGCGCCAGCAGCGTCGGGACTAGCGGGATTGAGCAGTTCTTC.

The V and J genes are TRBV11-3 and TRBJ2-1; 8 bases match TRBD1. Trimming took 5 bases from V and 4 from J; bases not matched to a gene: 7. The length of the CDR3 is 15 residues. CDR1 is SGHNT, CDR2 YENEEA, per germline. In DNA, the CDR3 is TGTGCCAGCAGCGTCCGACAGGGGCTGTACAATGAGCAGTTCTTC. Translation: CASSVRQGLYNEQFF.